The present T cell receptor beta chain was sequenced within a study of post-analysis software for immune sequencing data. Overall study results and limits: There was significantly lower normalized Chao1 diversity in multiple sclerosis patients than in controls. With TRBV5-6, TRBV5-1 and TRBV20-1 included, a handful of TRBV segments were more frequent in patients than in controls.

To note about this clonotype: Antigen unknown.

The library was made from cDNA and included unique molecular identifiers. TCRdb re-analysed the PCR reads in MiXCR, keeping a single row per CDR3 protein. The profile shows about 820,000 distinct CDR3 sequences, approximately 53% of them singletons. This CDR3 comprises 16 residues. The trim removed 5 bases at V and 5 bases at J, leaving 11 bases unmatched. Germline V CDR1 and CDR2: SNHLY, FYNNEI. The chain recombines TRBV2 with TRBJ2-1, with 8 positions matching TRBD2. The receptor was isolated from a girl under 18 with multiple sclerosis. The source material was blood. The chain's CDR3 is CASSQIPGGQNNEQFF. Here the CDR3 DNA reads TGTGCCAGCAGTCAAATTCCGGGGGGGCAAAACAATGAGCAGTTCTTC.